This paragraph reports one T cell receptor (beta chain). TCRdb's table, derived via immunoSEQ multiplex PCR, lists solely in-frame clones and lacks some. The sample lists around 300,000 clones, approximately 83% seen once, with 8% to 9.5% in the top ten. This sample is part of a study of blood T cell repertoires in COVID-19. This CDR3 region has 15 residues. CDR1 and CDR2 from the germline V gene are SEHNR and FQNEAQ (reference sequence). The trim removed 5 bases at V and 3 bases at J, leaving 7 bases unmatched. The rearrangement links TRBV7-9 to TRBJ2-3; 8 bases fit TRBD2. The sequencing input was peripheral blood. The TCR comes from a woman aged 50 to 60 who had recovered from COVID-19. The DNA of the CDR3 is TGTGCCAGCAGCCCGCCGGGACTAGTAACAGATACGCAGTATTTT. The encoded protein is CASSPPGLVTDTQYF.